Listed below are T cell receptor beta chains from one sample, sequenced in a study of cytotoxic CD8 clonotypes in ibrutinib-treated CLL. Libraries were prepared by immunoSEQ multiplex PCR; TCRdb keeps only in-frame clonotypes and omits some of them. The table lists fewer than 50,000 clones, over 60% of them singletons, with roughly 13% in the top ten. The specimen was PBMCs, collected after 12 months of ibrutinib treatment. Receptors originate from a human donor with chronic lymphocytic leukemia. Each CDR3 is given with its conserved first and last residue. Fields, in order: J gene, V gene, D gene, clone size, CDR3 DNA, CDR3 protein. D genes are given only for firm matches. The size field is filled for only some rows; it gives once, few, many or a size class.

TRBJ1-4,TRBV30,-,-,TGTGCCTGGAGTGGGGGGCCAGGAAATGAAAAACTGTTTTTT,CAWSGGPGNEKLFF
TRBJ2-7,TRBV28,TRBD1,-,TGTGCCAGCAGATCTCCGGGACAGGGTCATGAGCAGTACTTC,CASRSPGQGHEQYF
TRBJ1-4,TRBV6-5,-,few,TGTGCCAGCAGTTACGCAGAGGCAACTAATGAAAAACTGTTTTTT,CASSYAEATNEKLFF
TRBJ2-2,TRBV11-2,-,-,TGTGCCAGCAGCTTAGGGTACGGGAACCCCCCCGGGGAGCTGTTTTTT,CASSLGYGNPPGELFF
TRBJ2-5,TRBV6-5,TRBD2,-,TGTGCCAGCACCGGACTAGCGGGTTTAGAGACCCAGTACTTC,CASTGLAGLETQYF
TRBJ2-5,TRBV30,-,-,TGTGCCTGGAGTGTGAAGCGCGGGGAAGAGACCCAGTACTTC,CAWSVKRGEETQYF
TRBJ2-1,TRBV27,TRBD2,-,TGTGCCAGCAGTTTAGCATGGCTAGCGGGAGTCCCTGAGCAGTTCTTC,CASSLAWLAGVPEQFF
TRBJ2-7,TRBV28,-,-,TGTGCCAGCAGCGGACACTACGAGCAGTACTTC,CASSGHYEQYF
TRBJ2-1,TRBV7-2,TRBD2,-,TGTGCCAGCAGCTTATGGACTAGCGGGAAAAATGAGCAGTTCTTC,CASSLWTSGKNEQFF
TRBJ2-7,TRBV10-2,TRBD2,-,TGCGCCAGCAGTGAAGGACTAGCGGGCTCCTACGAGCAGTACTTC,CASSEGLAGSYEQYF
TRBJ2-4,TRBV7-9,TRBD1,-,TGTGCCAGCAGCTTTTGGGGACAGGGGCTAGCCAAAAACATTCAGTACTTC,CASSFWGQGLAKNIQYF
TRBJ2-1,TRBV7-2,-,-,TGTGCCAGCAGCTTCAGGGCAGTAGCGGTCTACAATGAGCAGTTCTTC,CASSFRAVAVYNEQFF
TRBJ2-5,TRBV4-1,TRBD2,-,TGCGCCAGCAGCCAAGAGGGCGGGAGGGAGACCCAGTACTTC,CASSQEGGRETQYF
TRBJ2-7,TRBV7-9,-,-,TGTGCCAGCAGCTTCGCAGGACCTAACTCCTACGAGCAGTACTTC,CASSFAGPNSYEQYF
TRBJ2-4,TRBV10-3,TRBD2,-,TGTGCCATCAGTGAGGAACTAGCGGGAGGTAGAAACATTCAGTACTTC,CAISEELAGGRNIQYF
TRBJ2-5,TRBV27,-,-,TGTGCCAGCAGCGGAATGACAGACTCCCGAGGGGAGACCCAGTACTTC,CASSGMTDSRGETQYF
TRBJ2-5,TRBV6-1,-,-,TGTGCCAGCCCCCTCGGGCAGGGTGTGCGAGAGACCCAGTACTTC,CASPLGQGVRETQYF
TRBJ1-2,TRBV7-8,TRBD1,-,TGTGCCAGCAGCCAAATGGACAGGTCGGACTCTGGCTACACCTTC,CASSQMDRSDSGYTF
TRBJ2-2,TRBV9,TRBD2,-,TGTGCCAGCAGCCCCTGGGGTGGCGGGAGGGCCCACGGGGAGCTGTTTTTT,CASSPWGGGRAHGELFF
TRBJ2-1,TRBV9,TRBD2,-,TGTGCCAGCAGCGTAGGGCTAGCGGGAGAAGGTGAGCAGTTCTTC,CASSVGLAGEGEQFF
TRBJ1-3,TRBV6-1,-,few,TGTGCCAGTACACAATCCTCTGGAAACACCATATATTTT,CASTQSSGNTIYF
TRBJ2-3,TRBV6-1,-,-,TGTGCCAGCAGTGAAGCGGGGACGGGCAGCACAGATACGCAGTATTTT,CASSEAGTGSTDTQYF
TRBJ2-7,TRBV5-6,TRBD2,once,TGTGCCAGCAGCTACAGCGGGAGTAGATACGAGCAGTACTTC,CASSYSGSRYEQYF
TRBJ2-1,TRBV7-2,-,-,TGTGCCAGCAGCTTAGCACCAGCCACCATCGAGCAGTTCTTC,CASSLAPATIEQFF
TRBJ1-3,TRBV2,-,-,TGTGCCAGCAGGGAGGCAAGTCAGGGAAGAAACACCATATATTTT,CASREASQGRNTIYF
TRBJ2-3,TRBV10-3,TRBD2,-,TGTGCCATCAGCGCCCCGGGACTAGCGGGAGCAGATACGCAGTATTTT,CAISAPGLAGADTQYF
TRBJ2-7,TRBV6-6,TRBD2,-,TGTGCCAGCAGCCCGACTAGCGGGAGAGAGCAGTACTTC,CASSPTSGREQYF
TRBJ2-7,TRBV14,TRBD2,once,TGTGCCAGCAGCCAAGCCCCCGGGAGGAGCTCCTACGAGCAGTACTTC,CASSQAPGRSSYEQYF
TRBJ2-1,TRBV5-1,-,-,TGCGCCAGCAGCTCCGGGACGAGGGAAAATGAGCAGTTCTTC,CASSSGTRENEQFF
TRBJ2-7,TRBV7-9,TRBD2,-,TGTGCCAGCAGCAAAACTAGCGACAGAGACGAGCAGTACTTC,CASSKTSDRDEQYF
TRBJ1-2,TRBV19,-,-,TGTGCCAGTAGGACAGCCGATCTCCTCTATGGCTACACCTTC,CASRTADLLYGYTF
TRBJ1-2,TRBV2,-,-,TGTGCCAGCCGTAGCACAGCCACCTATGGCTACACCTTC,CASRSTATYGYTF
TRBJ1-5,TRBV28,TRBD1,few,TGTGCCAGCAGTTTACACCGGGACAGGGTTAATCAGCCCCAGCATTTT,CASSLHRDRVNQPQHF
TRBJ2-1,TRBV11-1,TRBD2,-,TGTGCCAGCAGCTCCAAGCGGGAGGGGAGGGATGAGCAGTTCTTC,CASSSKREGRDEQFF